A single TCR beta chain is shown here with its context. Germline V gene sequence: CDR1 SEHNR, CDR2 FQNEAQ (reference sequence). The CDR3 runs 17 residues. Trimming cost V 0 bases and J 5 bases, with 19 bases left between them. This sample was included in a study of blood T cell repertoires in COVID-19. In the study overall: Samples came from the United States, Italy and Spain, spanning acute and convalescent COVID-19. Sample material is recorded as cDNA or gDNA derived from T cells, B-cell-depleted T cells, or PBMCs.

In the original workflow: The assay estimated nucleated cells by amplifying reference gene primers. Only in-frame clones appear in the TCRdb table, and some are missing; sequencing was by immunoSEQ multiplex PCR. Clone size and V and J calls were adopted from that table, with D and trimming inferred from the DNA. The data contain fewer than 55,000 clones, 84% of them singletons. Sequenced: peripheral blood. The source is a man aged 45-60 years with acute or convalescent COVID-19. J is TRBJ1-2 and V is TRBV7-9; D is unclear. The CDR3 DNA is TGTGCCAGCAGCTTAGCGCTGCGCGGGCCTCATCGATATGGCTACACCTTC. This sequence encodes CASSLALRGPHRYGYTF.